One sample yielded the 12 T cell receptor beta chains listed below, sequenced in a study of control samples from healthy donors and cancer patients. This table comes from immunoSEQ multiplex PCR, and its TCRdb copy is limited to in-frame clones, with some not included. The data contain 120,000 or so clones, around 86% of them singletons. Material: blood. Receptors originate from a middle-aged man in good health.

This chain joins TRBV30 and TRBJ1-6; 11 bases are a match to TRBD1. Germline-derived CDR1 and CDR2 are GTSNPN and SVGIG (reference sequence). CDR3 size: 17 residues. Germline trimming cut 3 bases from V and 8 bases from J; bases unmatched to any gene: 12. CDR3 region: CAWRGQGARYRDSPLHF. CDR3 bases: TGTGCCTGGAGAGGACAGGGGGCGCGATATAGGGATTCACCCCTCCACTTT.

This sequence joins TRBV7-9 and TRBJ1-6, with D unclear. Germline CDR1 SEHNR, CDR2 FQNEAQ (reference sequence). Trimming took off 1 base at V and 0 bases at J, with 7 bases between the two ends. This CDR3 is built from 16 residues. The CDR3 DNA is TGTGCCAGCAGCTTAGGCGTCAGCTCCTATAATTCACCCCTCCACTTT. Translating gives CASSLGVSSYNSPLHF. The variable domain in full, with the rest retrieved from reference TRBV7-9 and TRBJ1-6, is DTGVSQNPRHKITKRGQNVTFRCDPISEHNRLYWYRQTLGQGPEFLTYFQNEAQLEKSRLLSDRFSAERPKGSFSTLEIQRTEQGDSAMYLCASSLGVSSYNSPLHFGNGTRLTVT.

The rearrangement links TRBV12-3 or TRBV12-4 to TRBJ2-3; D is possibly TRBD2 (6 bases). The length of the CDR3 is 12 residues. The ends were cut back, 6 bases at V and 8 bases at J, with 12 bases in the middle. The CDR3 region has the DNA TGTGCCAGCAGCCCTAGCGTAGTTACGCAGTATTTT. It yields the protein CASSPSVVTQYF.

The gene calls are TRBV14 and TRBJ2-1, with D unclear. The CDR3 runs to 13 residues. Trimming left V 1 base short and J 10 bases short, with 11 bases between. The germline CDR1 and CDR2 sequences are SGHDN and FVKESK. CDR3 DNA: TGTGCCAGCAGCCAAGCAAGGGTTGGGGAGCAGTTCTTC. This encodes CASSQARVGEQFF.

The gene calls are TRBV6-5 and TRBJ1-1; no definite D call. CDR3 length: 13 amino acids. Trimming pared 7 bases from V and 1 base from J, leaving 10 bases between. Germline V gene sequence: CDR1 MNHEY, CDR2 SVGAGI. CDR3 protein: CASTTTANTEAFF. The CDR3 DNA is TGTGCCAGCACCACCACTGCGAACACTGAAGCTTTCTTT.

The chain couples TRBV6-6 to TRBJ1-4, with D hard to call. There are 15 residues in the CDR3. CDR1 and CDR2 from the germline V gene are MNHNY and SVGAGI (reference sequence). The V end was cut by 7 bases, the J end by 2 bases, with 14 bases between. CDR3 loop: CASTYSSSTNEKLFF. The CDR3 bases are TGTGCCAGCACCTACTCTAGCTCTACTAATGAAAAACTGTTTTTT.

This rearrangement joins TRBV18 to TRBJ1-5; 9 bases match TRBD1. With V trimmed by 3 bases and J by 5 bases, 2 bases remained unmatched. The CDR3 length is 14 residues. Germline V gene lookup returns CDR1 KGHSH and CDR2 LQKENI. This chain's CDR3 is CASSPGQGHQPQHF. CDR3 DNA: TGTGCCAGCTCACCGGGACAGGGCCATCAGCCCCAGCATTTT.

V usage is TRBV3-1 (or the pseudogene TRBV3-2) and J usage is TRBJ2-2; 8 bases map to TRBD2. With 3 bases clipped from V and 3 bases from J, the junction kept 9 bases outside the gene matches. The CDR3 totals 17 residues. The V gene's germline CDR1 is LGHDT and CDR2 YNNKEL (reference sequence). The CDR3 sequence: CASSHARGTRDTGELFF. CDR3 coding DNA: TGTGCCAGCAGCCATGCGAGGGGGACTAGGGACACCGGGGAGCTGTTTTTT.

The rearrangement links TRBV12-5 to TRBJ2-3; no clear D. The CDR3 is 13 residues long. Germline assignment: CDR1 LGHNT and CDR2 FRNRAP. V was pared by 1 base and J by 0 bases, with 2 bases between. CDR3 loop: CASGLGSTDTQYF. In DNA, the CDR3 is TGTGCTAGTGGTTTGGGGAGCACAGATACGCAGTATTTT.

The chain is built from TRBV27 and TRBJ1-1; 8 nucleotides match TRBD1. Per germline, CDR1 MNHEY and CDR2 SMNVEV (reference sequence). This CDR3 is built from 13 residues. The CDR3: CGRGPGMNTEAFF. The CDR3 bases are TGTGGCAGGGGGCCGGGGATGAACACTGAAGCTTTCTTT.

J is TRBJ1-4 and V is TRBV6-5; D may be TRBD1 (6 bases). Germline CDR1 reads MNHEY; CDR2 reads SVGAGI. V was trimmed by 10 bases and J by 13 bases, leaving 16 bases between them. There are 11 residues in the CDR3. The chain's CDR3 is CATKQQGILFF. The CDR3 nucleotides read TGTGCCACTAAACAACAGGGAATACTGTTTTTT.

Only a few counts were recorded for this clone. The chain is built from TRBV13 and TRBJ1-2; TRBD1 matches at 7 bases. This CDR3 is 15 amino acids long. Losses at the gene ends were 1 base for V and 7 bases for J; bases not matched to a gene: 9. CDR1 and CDR2 (germline): PRHDT, FYEKMQ (reference sequence). CDR3 bases: TGTGCCAGCAGCTTAGAACCCACAGGGGTTGTTGGCTACACCTTC. Translating it yields CASSLEPTGVVGYTF.